The source of this T cell receptor beta chain is a study of T cell repertoires in cytomegalovirus infection. Study-wide background: The authors relied on CMV epitopes, both recently identified HLA-C-restricted and well-studied HLA-B-restricted. Public TCR beta signatures were indicative of both CMV infection and a matching HLA type. Points from the study as a whole: CMV-specific TCR beta clonotypes restricted by HLA-C dominated the ex vivo response.

The CDR3 loop spans 14 amino acids. The V gene lost 6 bases and the J gene lost 2 bases, with 13 bases spanning the gap. TCRdb used MiXCR to reprocess the reads, holding one entry per CDR3 protein. The sample has some 800,000 distinct CDR3 sequences, about 30% seen once. For this clonotype: Its specificity is not known. This clone may be a read error of a much larger clone one base away.

The chain combines TRBV12-3 or TRBV12-4 with TRBJ2-5; TRBD2 is a possible D gene (5 bases). The sample was cultured CD8+ T cells from PBMCs, taken from culture after CMV antigen stimulation. The clonotype was recovered from a human donor in good health (CMV status not recorded). Some clones in this sample may be carry-over from other donors' samples. CDR3: CASRILVGQETQYF. The CDR3 DNA follows: TGTGCCAGCAGGATACTAGTGGGACAAGAGACCCAGTACTTC.